The clone carrying this T cell receptor (beta chain) was counted once. Its antigen remains unidentified. The CDR3 has 17 residues. V lost 0 bases and J lost 0; bases outside the gene matches: 6. CDR1 SGHTA and CDR2 FQGTGA come from the germline V gene. This record belongs to a study of T cell responses to AZD1222 COVID-19 vaccine. Study background: Second-dose schedules of about 4 or about 12 weeks were combined.

The study, taken as a whole, reports: Of the AZD1222 recipients, only 5 or 6 were seropositive at baseline. Clonal diversity was possibly underestimated, and the donors were mostly white British, with more females. With dominance at 160-218 and 743-854, vaccine-associated CD4 TCRs spanned spike.

Libraries were prepared by immunoSEQ multiplex PCR; TCRdb keeps only in-frame clonotypes and omits some of them. The sample lists tens of thousands of clones, around nine tenths seen once, with approximately 6.8% in the top ten. The sequence came from an adult in good health. Sample: peripheral blood, taken on day 0 of AZD1222 vaccination. This chain uses TRBV7-3 with TRBJ1-1; TRBD1 matches 8 bases. Here the CDR3 reads CASSLTPTGGLNTEAFF. DNA for the CDR3: TGTGCCAGCAGCTTAACGCCAACAGGGGGTTTGAACACTGAAGCTTTCTTT.